This TCR beta chain was captured by sequencing in a study of T cells in Graves' hyperthyroidism and ophthalmopathy. This clonotype was picked up many times. Antigen: not known. What was amplified from RNA transcripts were TCR beta CDR3 regions. When the TCR CDR3 underwent first-round RT-PCR, the HTBI primer set was used. Via MiXCR, TCRdb re-called the multiplex PCR reads, giving one row per CDR3 protein. The sample includes some 250,000 distinct CDR3 sequences, roughly 15% seen only once; the top ten take about 14%. Study-wide results and caveats: The blood repertoire included most of the expanded thyroid clonotypes above 0.001. Before onset, ophthalmopathy was predicted by the model a median around 6 months earlier.

First hyperthyroidism diagnosis is when the blood sample was obtained, before any ophthalmopathy symptoms. The source of the PBMCs was 8 to 10 ml of fresh peripheral blood. The sequenced sample consisted of blood. The receptor's source is a woman aged 40 to 50 with Graves' hyperthyroidism that later progressed to Graves' ophthalmopathy.

The CDR3 here is CASSSAGPAYEQYF. The DNA for the CDR3 is TGTGCCAGCAGCTCTGCCGGGCCCGCCTACGAGCAGTACTTC. The chain employs TRBV28 and TRBJ2-7; D is undetermined. Trimming stripped 6 bases from V and 2 bases from J, with 14 bases between. This CDR3 contains 14 residues. The V gene's germline CDR1 is MDHEN and CDR2 SYDVKM.